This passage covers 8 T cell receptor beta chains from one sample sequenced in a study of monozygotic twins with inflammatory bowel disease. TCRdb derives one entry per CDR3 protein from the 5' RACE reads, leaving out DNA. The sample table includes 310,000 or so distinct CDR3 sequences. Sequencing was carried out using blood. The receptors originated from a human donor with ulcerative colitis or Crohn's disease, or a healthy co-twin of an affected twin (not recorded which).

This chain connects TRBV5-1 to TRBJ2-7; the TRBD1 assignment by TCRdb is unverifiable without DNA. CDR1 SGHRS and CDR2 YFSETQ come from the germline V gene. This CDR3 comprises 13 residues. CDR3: CASSLEGVYEQYF.

CDR3 region: CASSLGLLDGQETQYF. This sequence joins TRBV5-1 and TRBJ2-5. Looked up from germline, CDR1 is SGHRS and CDR2 is YFSETQ. This CDR3 has 16 residues.

The CDR3 is CASSSLAGGLHNEQFF. The rearrangement links TRBV5-1 to TRBJ2-1; the D call of TRBD2 rests on TCRdb alone, since no DNA is present to check it. Germline CDR1 reads SGHRS; CDR2 reads YFSETQ. The CDR3 loop spans 16 amino acids.

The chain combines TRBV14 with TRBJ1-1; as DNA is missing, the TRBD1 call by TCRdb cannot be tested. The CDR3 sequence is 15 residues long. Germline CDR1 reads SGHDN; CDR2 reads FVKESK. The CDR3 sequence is CASSQLDRGITEAFF. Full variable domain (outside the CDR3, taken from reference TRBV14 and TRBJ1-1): EAGVTQFPSHSVIEKGQTVTLRCDPISGHDNLYWYRRVMGKEIKFLLHFVKESKQDESGMPNNRFLAERTGGTYSTLKVQPAELEDSGVYFCASSQLDRGITEAFFGQGTRLTVV.

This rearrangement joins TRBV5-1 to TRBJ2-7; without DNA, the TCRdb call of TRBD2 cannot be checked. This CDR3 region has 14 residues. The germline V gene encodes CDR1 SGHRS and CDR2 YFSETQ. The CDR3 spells CASSLNVRGDEQYF.

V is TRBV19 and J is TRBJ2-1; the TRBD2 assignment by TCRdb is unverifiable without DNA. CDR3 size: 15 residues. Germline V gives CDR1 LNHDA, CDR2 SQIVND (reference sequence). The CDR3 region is CASSFPSGAYNEQFF.

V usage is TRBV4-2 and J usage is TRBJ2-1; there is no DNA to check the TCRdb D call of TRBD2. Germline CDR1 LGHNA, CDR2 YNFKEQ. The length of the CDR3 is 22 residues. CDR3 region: CASSKLGTRTSGRFSSYNEQFF.

CDR3 amino acids: CASSPNPLYNTGELFF. The chain is built from TRBV18 and TRBJ2-2. In germline, CDR1 is KGHSH, CDR2 LQKENI. The CDR3 has 16 amino acids.